The TCR beta chain described here comes from a study of OX40 agonist ivuxolimab in advanced cancers. Sequenced by immunoSEQ multiplex PCR; TCRdb stores in-frame clones only, minus some. This repertoire shows about 48,000 clones, about nine tenths found once; its top ten account for roughly three fifths. Trimming removed 2 bases from V and 3 bases from J; junction bases left unmatched: 1. This CDR3 region has 14 residues. Germline loops: CDR1 MGHDK, CDR2 SYGVNS. The chain joins TRBV25-1 to TRBJ2-1; 7 bases line up with TRBD2. This receptor was obtained from an adult with an advanced solid tumor such as melanoma, head and neck, liver or kidney cancer. The sample in question was CD4+ or CD8+ T cells sorted from blood, obtained in a trial of the OX40 agonist ivuxolimab. CDR3: CASSESGIYNEQFF. CDR3 DNA: TGTGCCAGCAGTGAAAGCGGGATCTACAATGAGCAGTTCTTC.